This T cell receptor beta chain emerged from a study of PD-1 blockade in classical Hodgkin lymphoma. Regarding the study as a whole: Newly diagnosed patients and complete responders had comparable diversity at baseline. Newly diagnosed patients were said to have less baseline TCR diversity than healthy donors did. Excluded were patients who started nivolumab under 1 year after ASCT, a group that had lower diversity. Only CD4+ TCR diversity, not CD8+, had risen significantly by C4D1.

Autologous stem cell transplantation was followed by relapse in every patient, and brentuximab vedotin exposure varied. Concerning this clone: What it binds is unknown.

The assay was immunoSEQ multiplex PCR, and TCRdb's table has in-frame clones only and misses some. The repertoire has about 97,000 clones, approximately 80% of them found once; the top ten carry more than 10%. CDR3 length: 12 amino acids. The germline V and J ends were trimmed by 0 bases and 5 bases, with 4 bases remaining between them. Germline CDR1 and CDR2: KGHSH and LQKENI. The V gene is TRBV18, the J gene TRBJ2-5; D remains ambiguous. The source is a human donor with classical Hodgkin lymphoma. The specimen was peripheral blood mononuclear cells (PBMCs), collected at baseline. The DNA of the CDR3 is TGTGCCAGCTCACCACCTGTCGAGACCCAGTACTTC. Its translation is CASSPPVETQYF.